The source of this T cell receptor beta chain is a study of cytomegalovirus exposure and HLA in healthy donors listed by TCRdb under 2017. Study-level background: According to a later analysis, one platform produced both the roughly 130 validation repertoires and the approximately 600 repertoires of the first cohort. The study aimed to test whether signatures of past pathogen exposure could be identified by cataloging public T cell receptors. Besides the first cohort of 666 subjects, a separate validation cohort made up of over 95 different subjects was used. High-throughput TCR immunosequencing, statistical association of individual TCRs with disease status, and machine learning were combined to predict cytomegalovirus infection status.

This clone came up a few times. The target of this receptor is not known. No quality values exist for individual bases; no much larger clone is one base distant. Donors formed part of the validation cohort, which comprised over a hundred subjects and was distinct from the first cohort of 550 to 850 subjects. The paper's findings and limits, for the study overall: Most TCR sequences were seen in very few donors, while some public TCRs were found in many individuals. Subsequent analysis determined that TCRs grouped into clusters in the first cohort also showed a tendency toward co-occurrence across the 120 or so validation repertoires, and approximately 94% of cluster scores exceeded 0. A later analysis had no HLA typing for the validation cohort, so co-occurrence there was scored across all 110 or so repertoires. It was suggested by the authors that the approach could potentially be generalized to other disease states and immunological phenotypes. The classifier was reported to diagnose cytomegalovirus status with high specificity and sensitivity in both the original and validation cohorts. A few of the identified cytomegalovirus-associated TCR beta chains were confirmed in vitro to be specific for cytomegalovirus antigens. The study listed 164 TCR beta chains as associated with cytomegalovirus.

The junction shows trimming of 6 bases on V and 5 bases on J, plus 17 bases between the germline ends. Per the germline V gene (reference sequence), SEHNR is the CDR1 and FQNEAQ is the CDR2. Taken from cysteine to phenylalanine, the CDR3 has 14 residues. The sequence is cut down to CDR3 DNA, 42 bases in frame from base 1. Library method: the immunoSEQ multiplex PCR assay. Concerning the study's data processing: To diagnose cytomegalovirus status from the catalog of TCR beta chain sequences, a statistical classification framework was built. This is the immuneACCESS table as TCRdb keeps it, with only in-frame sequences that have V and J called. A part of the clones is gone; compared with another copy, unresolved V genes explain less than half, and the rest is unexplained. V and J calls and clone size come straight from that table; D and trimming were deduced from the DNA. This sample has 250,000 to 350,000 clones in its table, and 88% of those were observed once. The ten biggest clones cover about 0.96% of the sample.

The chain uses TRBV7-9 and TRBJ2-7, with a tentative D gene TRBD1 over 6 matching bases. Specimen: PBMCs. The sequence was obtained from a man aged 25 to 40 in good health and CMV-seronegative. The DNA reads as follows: TGTGCCAGCAGGTACTCCGTTGGGGGCGACGAGCAGTACTTC. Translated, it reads CASRYSVGGDEQYF.